This is a list of T cell receptor beta chains from one sample in a study of blood T cell repertoires in COVID-19. Here immunoSEQ multiplex PCR was the method, and the copy in TCRdb shows in-frame clones only, minus some. The sample carries about 160,000 clones, approximately 78% recorded once. Sequenced sample: peripheral blood. These receptors were obtained from a human donor in a cohort sampled during active COVID-19. Each CDR3 is given with its conserved first and last residue. Fields, in order: V gene, clone size, D gene, J gene, CDR3 DNA, CDR3 protein. D genes are given only for firm matches. Size is stated for part of the rows, as once, few or many counts, or as a class when the clone is expanded.

v_gene: TRBV7-2; abundance: few; d_gene: TRBD1; j_gene: TRBJ1-5; CDR3nt: TGTGCCAGCAGCTCTCGGACAGGGAGCGGCAATCAGCCCCAGCATTTT; CDR3aa: CASSSRTGSGNQPQHF
v_gene: TRBV30; abundance: .; d_gene: .; j_gene: TRBJ1-6; CDR3nt: TGTGCCTGGAGTGTAGGGGATAATTCACCCCTCCACTTT; CDR3aa: CAWSVGDNSPLHF
v_gene: TRBV11-2; abundance: .; d_gene: .; j_gene: TRBJ1-1; CDR3nt: TGTGCCAGCAGCTCGACTTACTTAAACACTGAAGCTTTCTTT; CDR3aa: CASSSTYLNTEAFF
v_gene: TRBV30; abundance: once; d_gene: .; j_gene: TRBJ1-1; CDR3nt: TGTGCCTGGAGTACCATTGGGACACAGAACACTGAAGCTTTCTTT; CDR3aa: CAWSTIGTQNTEAFF
v_gene: TRBV6-4; abundance: .; d_gene: TRBD1; j_gene: TRBJ1-5; CDR3nt: TGTGCCAGCAGTGACCGGGGGACAGGGGTAAATTATAGCAATCAGCCCCAGCATTTT; CDR3aa: CASSDRGTGVNYSNQPQHF
v_gene: TRBV7-9; abundance: .; d_gene: TRBD2; j_gene: TRBJ2-7; CDR3nt: TGTGCCAGCAGCCCGGGGGGAGTTAGACAGAACCGCTACGAGCAGTACTTC; CDR3aa: CASSPGGVRQNRYEQYF
v_gene: TRBV4-3; abundance: .; d_gene: TRBD2; j_gene: TRBJ2-7; CDR3nt: TGCGCCAGCAGCCAAGATCTAGCGGGATTCTACGAGCAGTACTTC; CDR3aa: CASSQDLAGFYEQYF
v_gene: TRBV18; abundance: .; d_gene: TRBD1; j_gene: TRBJ1-1; CDR3nt: TGTGCCAGCTCACTTAAACAGGGGGCCACTGAAGCTTTCTTT; CDR3aa: CASSLKQGATEAFF
v_gene: TRBV10-3; abundance: .; d_gene: .; j_gene: TRBJ2-7; CDR3nt: TGTGCCATCAGTATCGGGGAGGCCCGTTTGTCCTACGAGCAGTACTTC; CDR3aa: CAISIGEARLSYEQYF
v_gene: TRBV3-1/TRBV3-2; abundance: .; d_gene: .; j_gene: TRBJ1-1; CDR3nt: TGTGCCAGCAGCCATCCCCACGGGGTGAACACTGAAGCTTTCTTT; CDR3aa: CASSHPHGVNTEAFF
v_gene: TRBV6-6; abundance: .; d_gene: .; j_gene: TRBJ2-3; CDR3nt: TGTGCCAGCAGAACAAATATCAGAGATACGCAGTATTTT; CDR3aa: CASRTNIRDTQYF
v_gene: TRBV9; abundance: .; d_gene: .; j_gene: TRBJ2-7; CDR3nt: TGTGCCAGCAGCGTAGCTCAGGGATCGTACGAGCAGTACTTC; CDR3aa: CASSVAQGSYEQYF
v_gene: TRBV25-1; abundance: .; d_gene: .; j_gene: TRBJ2-3; CDR3nt: TGTGCCAGCATGGCCCCTTTGGGGGGATCCACAGATACGCAGTATTTT; CDR3aa: CASMAPLGGSTDTQYF
v_gene: TRBV19; abundance: .; d_gene: .; j_gene: TRBJ1-2; CDR3nt: TGTGCCAGTAGTATAGCTTTCCAGGCATACTATGGCTACACCTTC; CDR3aa: CASSIAFQAYYGYTF
v_gene: TRBV4-3; abundance: .; d_gene: .; j_gene: TRBJ2-5; CDR3nt: TGCGCCAGCAGCCTTACATCCCGCTCACAAGAGACCCAGTACTTC; CDR3aa: CASSLTSRSQETQYF
v_gene: TRBV4-1; abundance: few; d_gene: .; j_gene: TRBJ1-6; CDR3nt: TGCGCCAGCAGCCAAGAGATGCGGGGTAGCTCCTATAATTCACCCCTCCACTTT; CDR3aa: CASSQEMRGSSYNSPLHF
v_gene: TRBV23-1; abundance: .; d_gene: .; j_gene: TRBJ2-1; CDR3nt: TGCGCCAGCAGTCACCGCCAGACCGGGACTTTCAGCAATGAGCAGTTCTTC; CDR3aa: CASSHRQTGTFSNEQFF
v_gene: TRBV4-1; abundance: .; d_gene: TRBD2; j_gene: TRBJ2-2; CDR3nt: TGCGCCAGCAGCCAAGAGCGGCGGGGGACGAACACCGGGGAGCTGTTTTTT; CDR3aa: CASSQERRGTNTGELFF
v_gene: TRBV9; abundance: many; d_gene: .; j_gene: TRBJ2-7; CDR3nt: TGTGCCAGCAGCGTAGACAGCGGCGAGCAGTACTTC; CDR3aa: CASSVDSGEQYF
v_gene: TRBV28; abundance: .; d_gene: TRBD1; j_gene: TRBJ1-1; CDR3nt: TGTGCCAGCCGGGACAGAAACACTGAAGCTTTCTTT; CDR3aa: CASRDRNTEAFF
v_gene: TRBV2; abundance: once; d_gene: TRBD1; j_gene: TRBJ2-1; CDR3nt: TGTGCCAGCAGTACCGACAGGGTGGGGTACAATGAGCAGTTCTTC; CDR3aa: CASSTDRVGYNEQFF
v_gene: TRBV7-9; abundance: .; d_gene: .; j_gene: TRBJ2-1; CDR3nt: TGTGCCAGCAGCTTAGCTCTGGGTAGGGGCAATGAGCAGTTCTTC; CDR3aa: CASSLALGRGNEQFF
v_gene: TRBV7-9; abundance: .; d_gene: .; j_gene: TRBJ2-7; CDR3nt: TGTGCCAGCAGCGACGACAGGACGAGATCCTACGAGCAGTACTTC; CDR3aa: CASSDDRTRSYEQYF
v_gene: TRBV2; abundance: .; d_gene: .; j_gene: TRBJ2-3; CDR3nt: TGTGCCACGAAGGCTAGCAGAACTAGCACAGATACGCAGTATTTT; CDR3aa: CATKASRTSTDTQYF
v_gene: TRBV5-5; abundance: .; d_gene: .; j_gene: TRBJ2-7; CDR3nt: TGTGCCAGCAGCTTGGCCGGGGTCGGTTCCTACGAGCAGTACTTC; CDR3aa: CASSLAGVGSYEQYF
v_gene: TRBV4-3; abundance: .; d_gene: TRBD2; j_gene: TRBJ2-1; CDR3nt: TGCGCCAGCAGCCAAGATGGGATAGCGGGAGTGAATGAGCAGTTCTTC; CDR3aa: CASSQDGIAGVNEQFF
v_gene: TRBV19; abundance: .; d_gene: .; j_gene: TRBJ1-1; CDR3nt: TGTGCCAGTAGTATAGGTTTCAGGAACACTGAAGCTTTCTTT; CDR3aa: CASSIGFRNTEAFF
v_gene: TRBV5-4; abundance: once; d_gene: TRBD2; j_gene: TRBJ2-3; CDR3nt: TGTGCCAGCAGCCCCTTAGCGGGAGCGGGAGATACGCAGTATTTT; CDR3aa: CASSPLAGAGDTQYF
v_gene: TRBV29-1; abundance: .; d_gene: TRBD1; j_gene: TRBJ1-3; CDR3nt: TGCAGCGTTGCTGGACAGGGTGCAGGAAACACCATATATTTT; CDR3aa: CSVAGQGAGNTIYF
v_gene: TRBV10-3; abundance: .; d_gene: TRBD1; j_gene: TRBJ2-3; CDR3nt: TGTGCCATCAGGGGTTCCCGGGACAGCCGCACAGATACGCAGTATTTT; CDR3aa: CAIRGSRDSRTDTQYF
v_gene: TRBV19; abundance: .; d_gene: .; j_gene: TRBJ2-1; CDR3nt: TGTGCCAGTAGTATCCCCTTGGACGGGCAGGGAGGCAATGAGCAGTTCTTC; CDR3aa: CASSIPLDGQGGNEQFF
v_gene: TRBV27; abundance: .; d_gene: TRBD1; j_gene: TRBJ1-6; CDR3nt: TGTGCCAGCAGACCCGACAGGGGGCGGAATTCACCCCTCCACTTT; CDR3aa: CASRPDRGRNSPLHF
v_gene: TRBV12-3/TRBV12-4; abundance: .; d_gene: TRBD2; j_gene: TRBJ2-7; CDR3nt: TGTGCCAGCAGGCTAGCGGCAACCTACGAGCAGTACTTC; CDR3aa: CASRLAATYEQYF
v_gene: TRBV12-3/TRBV12-4; abundance: few; d_gene: .; j_gene: TRBJ2-7; CDR3nt: TGTGCCAGCAGACCCACTACTAGGATCGAGCAGTACTTC; CDR3aa: CASRPTTRIEQYF
v_gene: TRBV23-1; abundance: .; d_gene: TRBD1; j_gene: TRBJ2-7; CDR3nt: TGCGCCAGCAGTCCCCCTTGGACAGGTTACACCTACGAGCAGTACTTC; CDR3aa: CASSPPWTGYTYEQYF
v_gene: TRBV11-2; abundance: .; d_gene: .; j_gene: TRBJ1-1; CDR3nt: TGTGCCAGCAGCCCGAAACAATCCGCGGTCCCTGAAGCTTTCTTT; CDR3aa: CASSPKQSAVPEAFF
v_gene: TRBV5-1; abundance: .; d_gene: .; j_gene: TRBJ2-3; CDR3nt: TGCGCCAGCAGCTTGGAGGGGGAGAGGCCAGATACGCAGTATTTT; CDR3aa: CASSLEGERPDTQYF
v_gene: TRBV15; abundance: .; d_gene: .; j_gene: TRBJ2-1; CDR3nt: TGTGCCACCAGCAGTTTCGGGACAACCAACAATGAGCAGTTCTTC; CDR3aa: CATSSFGTTNNEQFF
v_gene: TRBV3-1/TRBV3-2; abundance: few; d_gene: TRBD2; j_gene: TRBJ2-7; CDR3nt: TGTGCCAGCAGCCACCGGGACGGGGGGGGGCGAGAGCAGTACTTC; CDR3aa: CASSHRDGGGREQYF
v_gene: TRBV6-2/TRBV6-3; abundance: .; d_gene: .; j_gene: TRBJ1-2; CDR3nt: TGTGCCAGCAGTTACTCGATACAGAACTATGGCTACACCTTC; CDR3aa: CASSYSIQNYGYTF
v_gene: TRBV7-9; abundance: many; d_gene: .; j_gene: TRBJ1-1; CDR3nt: TGTGCCAGCAGCTTAGCCTCTCTCGCTGAAGCTTTCTTT; CDR3aa: CASSLASLAEAFF
v_gene: TRBV30; abundance: once; d_gene: .; j_gene: TRBJ1-1; CDR3nt: TGTGCCTGGAGTGAGGGGGGGGTCACTGAAGCTTTCTTT; CDR3aa: CAWSEGGVTEAFF
v_gene: TRBV7-3; abundance: .; d_gene: .; j_gene: TRBJ1-2; CDR3nt: TGTGCCAGCAGCCTAATTAAGGAGGGGGGCTACACCTTC; CDR3aa: CASSLIKEGGYTF
v_gene: TRBV7-2; abundance: .; d_gene: TRBD2; j_gene: TRBJ2-1; CDR3nt: TGTGCCAGCAGCCCTAGGACTAGCGGTTACAATGAGCAGTTCTTC; CDR3aa: CASSPRTSGYNEQFF
v_gene: TRBV14; abundance: .; d_gene: TRBD2; j_gene: TRBJ2-1; CDR3nt: TGTGCCAGCAGCCCCCGGACTAGCGGGTATACTTCCTACAATGAGCAGTTCTTC; CDR3aa: CASSPRTSGYTSYNEQFF
v_gene: TRBV7-2; abundance: many; d_gene: TRBD2; j_gene: TRBJ2-7; CDR3nt: TGTGCCAGCAGCAAGGGACTAGCGGGAGGGTCCTACGAGCAGTACTTC; CDR3aa: CASSKGLAGGSYEQYF
v_gene: TRBV21-1; abundance: .; d_gene: .; j_gene: TRBJ2-4; CDR3nt: TGTGCCAACGGAGAGAGGGAAGTAAAAAACATTCAGTACTTC; CDR3aa: CANGEREVKNIQYF
v_gene: TRBV29-1; abundance: .; d_gene: TRBD1; j_gene: TRBJ2-1; CDR3nt: TGCAGCGTTGAGGGCAGGGGGTACTACAATGAGCAGTTCTTC; CDR3aa: CSVEGRGYYNEQFF
v_gene: TRBV5-4; abundance: .; d_gene: TRBD2; j_gene: TRBJ2-3; CDR3nt: TGTGCCAGCAGCTTAGGGACTAGCGGGGGGGGCCGGACAGATACGCAGTATTTT; CDR3aa: CASSLGTSGGGRTDTQYF
v_gene: TRBV28; abundance: .; d_gene: .; j_gene: TRBJ1-3; CDR3nt: TGTGCCAGCATCTCAGGGGCGGCTCCGGTCTCTGGAAACACCATATATTTT; CDR3aa: CASISGAAPVSGNTIYF
v_gene: TRBV28; abundance: once; d_gene: .; j_gene: TRBJ2-7; CDR3nt: TGTGCCAGCACCTCCGACATTAACTACGAGCAGTACTTC; CDR3aa: CASTSDINYEQYF
v_gene: TRBV13; abundance: .; d_gene: TRBD1; j_gene: TRBJ2-7; CDR3nt: TGTGCCAGCAGCGCCGACAGGGGTTGGGGCAGATACGAGCAGTACTTC; CDR3aa: CASSADRGWGRYEQYF